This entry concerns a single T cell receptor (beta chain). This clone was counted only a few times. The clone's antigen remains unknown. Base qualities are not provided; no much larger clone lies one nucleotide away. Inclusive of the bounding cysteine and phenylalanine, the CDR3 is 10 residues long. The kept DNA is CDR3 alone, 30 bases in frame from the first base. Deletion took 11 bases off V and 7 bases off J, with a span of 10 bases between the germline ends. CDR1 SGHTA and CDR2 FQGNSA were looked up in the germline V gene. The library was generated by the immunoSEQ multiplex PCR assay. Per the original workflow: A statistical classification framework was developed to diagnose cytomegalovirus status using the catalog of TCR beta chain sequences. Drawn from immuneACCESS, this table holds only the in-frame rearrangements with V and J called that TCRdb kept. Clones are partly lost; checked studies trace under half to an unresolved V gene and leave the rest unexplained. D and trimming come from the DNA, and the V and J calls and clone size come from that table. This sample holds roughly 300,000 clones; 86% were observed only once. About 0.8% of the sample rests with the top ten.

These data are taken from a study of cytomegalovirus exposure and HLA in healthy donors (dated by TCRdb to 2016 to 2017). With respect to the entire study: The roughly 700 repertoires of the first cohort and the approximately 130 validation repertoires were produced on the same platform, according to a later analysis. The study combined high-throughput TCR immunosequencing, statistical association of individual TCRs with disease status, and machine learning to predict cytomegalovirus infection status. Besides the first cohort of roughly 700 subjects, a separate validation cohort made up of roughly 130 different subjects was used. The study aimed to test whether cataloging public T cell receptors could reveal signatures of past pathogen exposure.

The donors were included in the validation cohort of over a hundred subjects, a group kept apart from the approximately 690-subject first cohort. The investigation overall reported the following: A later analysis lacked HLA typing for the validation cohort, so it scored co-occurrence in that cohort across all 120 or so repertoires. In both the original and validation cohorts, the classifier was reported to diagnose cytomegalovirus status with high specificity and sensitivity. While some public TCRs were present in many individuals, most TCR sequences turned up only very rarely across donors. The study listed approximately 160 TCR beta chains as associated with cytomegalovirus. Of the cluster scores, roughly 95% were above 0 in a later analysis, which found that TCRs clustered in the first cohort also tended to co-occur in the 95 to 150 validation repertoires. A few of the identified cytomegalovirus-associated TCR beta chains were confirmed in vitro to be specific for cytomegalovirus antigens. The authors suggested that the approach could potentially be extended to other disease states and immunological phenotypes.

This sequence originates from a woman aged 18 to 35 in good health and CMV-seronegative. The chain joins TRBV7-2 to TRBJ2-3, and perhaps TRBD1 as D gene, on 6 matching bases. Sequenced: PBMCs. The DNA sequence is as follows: TGTGCCTTCGGGGACAATACGCAGTATTTT. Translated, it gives CAFGDNTQYF.